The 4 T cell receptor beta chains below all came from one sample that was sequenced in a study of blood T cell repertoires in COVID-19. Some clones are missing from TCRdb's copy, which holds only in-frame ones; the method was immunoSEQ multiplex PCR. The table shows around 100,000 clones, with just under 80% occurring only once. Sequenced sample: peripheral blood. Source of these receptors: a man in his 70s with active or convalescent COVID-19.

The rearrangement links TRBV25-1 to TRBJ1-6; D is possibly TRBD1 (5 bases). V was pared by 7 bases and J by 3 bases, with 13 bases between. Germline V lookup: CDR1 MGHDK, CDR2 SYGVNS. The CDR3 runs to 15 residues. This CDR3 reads CASTGIGLYNSPLHF. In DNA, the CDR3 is TGTGCCAGCACAGGGATTGGGCTCTATAATTCACCCCTCCACTTT.

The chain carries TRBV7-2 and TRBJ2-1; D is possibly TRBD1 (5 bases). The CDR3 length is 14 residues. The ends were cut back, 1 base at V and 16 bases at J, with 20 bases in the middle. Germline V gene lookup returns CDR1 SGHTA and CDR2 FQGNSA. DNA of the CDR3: TGTGCCAGCAGCTTAGGGAGTGGGCAGGGTCGTATCTTCTTC. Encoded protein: CASSLGSGQGRIFF.

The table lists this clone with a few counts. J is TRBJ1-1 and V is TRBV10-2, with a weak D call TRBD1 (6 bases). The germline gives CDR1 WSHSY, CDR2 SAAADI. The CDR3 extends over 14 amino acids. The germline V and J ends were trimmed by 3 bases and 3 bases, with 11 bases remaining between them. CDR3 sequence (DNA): TGCGCCAGCAGTGAAATCCCAGGGGACACTGAAGCTTTCTTT. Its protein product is CASSEIPGDTEAFF.

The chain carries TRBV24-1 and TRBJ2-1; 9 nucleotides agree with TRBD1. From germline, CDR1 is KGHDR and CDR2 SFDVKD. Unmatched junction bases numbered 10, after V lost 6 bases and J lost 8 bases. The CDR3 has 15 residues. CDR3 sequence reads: CATSQPGQGLHEQFF. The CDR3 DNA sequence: TGTGCCACCAGTCAGCCGGGACAGGGCCTCCATGAGCAGTTCTTC.